This TCR beta chain was documented in a study of OX40 agonist ivuxolimab in advanced cancers. The study, taken as a whole, reports: Low normalized T-cell clonal expansion was also seen in some nonresponders.

CDR3 length: 13 residues. Germline CDR1 is SGHTA and CDR2 is FQGNSA. V was pared by 6 bases and J by 3 bases, with 12 bases between. On this clone: Its target is not known.

Clones were sequenced by immunoSEQ multiplex PCR, and TCRdb holds only the in-frame ones, with some missing. The data hold 75,000 to 100,000 clones, with under 85% observed a single time. The V call is TRBV7-2, the J call TRBJ2-7, with a possible D match to TRBD2 (5 bases). Sequenced material: CD4+ or CD8+ T cells sorted from blood, taken in a trial of the OX40 agonist ivuxolimab. This receptor was identified in an adult with an advanced solid tumor such as melanoma, head and neck, liver or kidney cancer. The CDR3 DNA is TGTGCCAGCAGGGCGTCACTAGTCTACGAGCAGTACTTC. This sequence encodes CASRASLVYEQYF.